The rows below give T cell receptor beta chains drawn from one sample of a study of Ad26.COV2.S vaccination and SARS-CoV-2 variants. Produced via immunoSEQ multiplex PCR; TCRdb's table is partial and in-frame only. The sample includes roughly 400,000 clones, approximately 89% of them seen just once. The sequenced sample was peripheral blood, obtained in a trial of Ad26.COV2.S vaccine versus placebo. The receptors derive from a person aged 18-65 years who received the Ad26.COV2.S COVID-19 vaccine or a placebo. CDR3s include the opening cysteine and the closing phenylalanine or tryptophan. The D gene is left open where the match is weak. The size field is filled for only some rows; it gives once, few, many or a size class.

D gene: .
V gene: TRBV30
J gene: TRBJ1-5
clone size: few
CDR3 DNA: TGTGCCTGGAGTGTATACGGGAATCAGCCCCAGCATTTT
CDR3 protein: CAWSVYGNQPQHF

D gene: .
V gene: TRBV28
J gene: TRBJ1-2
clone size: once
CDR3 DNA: TGTGCCAGCAGATCCGGGACGGCTAACTATGGCTACACCTTC
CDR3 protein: CASRSGTANYGYTF

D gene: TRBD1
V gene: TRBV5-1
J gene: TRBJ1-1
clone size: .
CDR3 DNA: TGCGCCAGCAGCTTGACAGGACAGGGGGCTGAAGCTTTCTTT
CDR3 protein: CASSLTGQGAEAFF

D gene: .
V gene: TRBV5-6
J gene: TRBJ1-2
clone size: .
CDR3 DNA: TGTGCCAGCAGCCGGAGCCCAGCTAACTATGGCTACACCTTC
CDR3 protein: CASSRSPANYGYTF

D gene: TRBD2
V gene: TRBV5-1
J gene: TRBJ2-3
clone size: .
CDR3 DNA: TGCGCCAGCAGCTATAGCGGGAGAGGTACAGATACGCAGTATTTT
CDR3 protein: CASSYSGRGTDTQYF

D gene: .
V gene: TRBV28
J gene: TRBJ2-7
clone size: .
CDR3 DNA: TGTGCCAGCTTTACCAAATCCTACGAGCAGTACTTC
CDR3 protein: CASFTKSYEQYF

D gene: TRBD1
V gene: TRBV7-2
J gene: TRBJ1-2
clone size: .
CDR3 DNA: TGTGCCAGCAGCTTAGTGGGGGACAGTGGCTACACCTTC
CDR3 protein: CASSLVGDSGYTF

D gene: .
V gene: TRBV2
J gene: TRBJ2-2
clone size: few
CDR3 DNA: TGTGCCAGCAGCGTCAGGGTAGGCAACACCGGGGAGCTGTTTTTT
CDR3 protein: CASSVRVGNTGELFF

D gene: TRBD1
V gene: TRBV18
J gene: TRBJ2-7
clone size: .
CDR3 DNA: TGTGCCAGCTCACCGGACAGGGCGGCCTACGAGCAGTACTTC
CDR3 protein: CASSPDRAAYEQYF

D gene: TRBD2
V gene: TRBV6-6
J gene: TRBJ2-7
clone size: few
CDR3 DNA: TGTGCCAGCTGTGACAGCGGGAGTCGGCAAGAGCAGTACTTC
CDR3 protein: CASCDSGSRQEQYF

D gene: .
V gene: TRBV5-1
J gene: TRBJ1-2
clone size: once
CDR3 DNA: TGCGCCAGCAGCTTGGTTGGTGATTTTGGGTATGGCTACACCTTC
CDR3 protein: CASSLVGDFGYGYTF

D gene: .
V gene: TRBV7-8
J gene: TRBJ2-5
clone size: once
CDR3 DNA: TGTGCCAGCAGCTCGGCCGCCGCGGGAATGGAGACCCAGTACTTC
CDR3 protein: CASSSAAAGMETQYF

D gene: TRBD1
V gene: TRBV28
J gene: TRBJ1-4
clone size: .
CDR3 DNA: TGTGCCAGCAGTTCGCGGACAGGGGCAACTAATGAAAAACTGTTTTTT
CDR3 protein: CASSSRTGATNEKLFF

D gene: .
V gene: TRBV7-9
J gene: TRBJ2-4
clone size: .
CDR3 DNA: TGTGCCAGCAGCTTTGGAAAAAACATTCAGTACTTC
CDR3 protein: CASSFGKNIQYF

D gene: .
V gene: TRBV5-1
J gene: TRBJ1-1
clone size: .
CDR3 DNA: TGCGCCAGCAGCTTGTATGGCGGATACACTGAAGCTTTCTTT
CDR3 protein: CASSLYGGYTEAFF

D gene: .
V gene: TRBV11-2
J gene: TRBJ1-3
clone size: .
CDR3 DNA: TGTGCCAGCAGCCCCAGGCAACCTGGAAACACCATATATTTT
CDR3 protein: CASSPRQPGNTIYF

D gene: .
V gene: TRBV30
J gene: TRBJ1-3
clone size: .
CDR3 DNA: TGTGCCTGGGATGCGGGACTCTCTGGAAACACCATATATTTT
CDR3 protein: CAWDAGLSGNTIYF

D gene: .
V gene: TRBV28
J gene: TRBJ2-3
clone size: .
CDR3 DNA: TGTGCCAGCAGTTTATCCCAGGGGACAGATACGCAGTATTTT
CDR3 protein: CASSLSQGTDTQYF

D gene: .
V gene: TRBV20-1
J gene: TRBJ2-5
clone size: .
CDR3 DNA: TGCAGTGCTAGTAAGGACGGCCAAGAGACCCAGTACTTC
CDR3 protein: CSASKDGQETQYF

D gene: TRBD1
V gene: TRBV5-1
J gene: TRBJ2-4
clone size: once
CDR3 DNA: TGCGCCAGCAGCACCGGACAGGGGGGGAACATTCAGTACTTC
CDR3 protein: CASSTGQGGNIQYF

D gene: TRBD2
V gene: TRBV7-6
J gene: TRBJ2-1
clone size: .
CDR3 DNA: TGTGCCAGCAGCCCCCTACAGCGGGAGAGCTCCTACAATGAGCAGTTCTTC
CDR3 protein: CASSPLQRESSYNEQFF

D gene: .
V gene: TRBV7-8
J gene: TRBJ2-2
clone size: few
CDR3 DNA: TGTGCCAGCAGCTTAGTACGGGGTCTTGAGAACACCGGGGAGCTGTTTTTT
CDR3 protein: CASSLVRGLENTGELFF

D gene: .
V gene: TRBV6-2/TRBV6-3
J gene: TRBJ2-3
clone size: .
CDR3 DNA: TGTGCCAGCAGTTACCATATGCCGGAGGGTACGCAGTATTTT
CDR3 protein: CASSYHMPEGTQYF

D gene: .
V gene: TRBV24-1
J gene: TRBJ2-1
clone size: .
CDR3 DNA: TGTGCCACCAGGGACAGAAGAAACAATGAGCAGTTCTTC
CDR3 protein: CATRDRRNNEQFF

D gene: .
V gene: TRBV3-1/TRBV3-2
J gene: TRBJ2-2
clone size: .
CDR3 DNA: TGTGCCAGCTTTCGGGAGAACACCGGGGAGCTGTTTTTT
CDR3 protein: CASFRENTGELFF

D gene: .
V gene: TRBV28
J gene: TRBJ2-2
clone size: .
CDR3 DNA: TGTGCCAGCAGTCCAATCCAGAGGAACACCGGGGAGCTGTTTTTT
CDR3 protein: CASSPIQRNTGELFF

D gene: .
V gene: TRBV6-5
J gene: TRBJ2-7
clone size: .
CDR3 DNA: TGTGCCTCTACAGGGTTGAGGGAGCAGTACTTC
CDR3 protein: CASTGLREQYF

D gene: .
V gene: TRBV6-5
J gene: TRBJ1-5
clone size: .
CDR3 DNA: TGTGCCAGCAGCGGAGTGCAGGGACATCAGCCCCAGCATTTT
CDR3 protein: CASSGVQGHQPQHF

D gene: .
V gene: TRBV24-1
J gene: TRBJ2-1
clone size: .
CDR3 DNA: TGTGCCACCAGTGGTATCCCTTTCTACAATGAGCAGTTCTTC
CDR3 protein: CATSGIPFYNEQFF

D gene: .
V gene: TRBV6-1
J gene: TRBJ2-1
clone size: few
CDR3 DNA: TGTGCCAGCAGTGAAAGCAATGAGCAGTTCTTC
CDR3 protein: CASSESNEQFF

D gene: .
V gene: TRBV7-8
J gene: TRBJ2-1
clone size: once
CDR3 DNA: TGTGCCAGCAGCCCCCTATCCCGGGACAATGAGCAGTTCTTC
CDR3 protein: CASSPLSRDNEQFF

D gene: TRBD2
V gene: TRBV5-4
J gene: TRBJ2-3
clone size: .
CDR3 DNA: TGTGCCAGCAGCCCTCTAGCGGGCCGAAGCCCTAGCACAGATACGCAGTATTTT
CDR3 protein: CASSPLAGRSPSTDTQYF

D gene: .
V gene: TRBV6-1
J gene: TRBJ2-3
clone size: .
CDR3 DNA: TGTGCCAGCAGTGAAGTCCCTAAAGATCGACTCCGCACAGATACGCAGTATTTT
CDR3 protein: CASSEVPKDRLRTDTQYF

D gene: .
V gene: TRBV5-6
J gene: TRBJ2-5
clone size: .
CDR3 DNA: TGTGCCAGCAGCCCCGTGCACGCACAAGAGACCCAGTACTTC
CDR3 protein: CASSPVHAQETQYF

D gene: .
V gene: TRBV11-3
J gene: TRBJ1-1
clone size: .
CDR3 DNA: TGTGCCAGCAGCTCCCTCGGGAGAGCTTTCTTT
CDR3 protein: CASSSLGRAFF

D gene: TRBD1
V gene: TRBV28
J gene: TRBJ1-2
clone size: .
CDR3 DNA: TGTGCCAGCAGTTCCATCCGACAGGGGGCATGGGGCTACACCTTC
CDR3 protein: CASSSIRQGAWGYTF

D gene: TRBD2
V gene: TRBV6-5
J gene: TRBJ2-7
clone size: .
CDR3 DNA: TGTCTCCAGCGGGGGGCAACCTACGAGCAGTACTTC
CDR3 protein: CLQRGATYEQYF